Below, 15 T cell receptor beta chains from the same sample are listed, as sequenced in a study of cytomegalovirus exposure and HLA in healthy donors. PCR involved 60 Vbeta and 13 Jbeta primers. Measured with immunoSEQ multiplex PCR; TCRdb has only the in-frame clones, and not every one. The sample gives roughly 130,000 clones, around 78% of which show up once; around 1.8% is in the top ten. The source material was PBMCs. Receptors originate from a woman aged 50 to 60 in good health and CMV-seronegative.

This clone was counted a single time. The chain couples TRBV4-1 to TRBJ1-4, with D hard to call. The germline V and J ends were trimmed by 0 bases and 7 bases, with 12 bases remaining between them. The CDR3 contains 15 residues. Germline-derived CDR1 and CDR2 are MGHRA and YSYEKL. Here the CDR3 reads CASSQDPGHREKLFF. The CDR3 DNA is TGCGCCAGCAGCCAAGACCCGGGTCATCGTGAAAAACTGTTTTTT.

The chain uses TRBV19 and TRBJ2-3, with a possible D match to TRBD1 (5 bases). The CDR3 has 13 residues. V lost 7 bases and J 4 bases, leaving 12 bases between the germline ends. Looked up from germline, CDR1 is LNHDA and CDR2 is SQIVND (reference sequence). The CDR3 sequence is CASNLRQSDTQYF. The CDR3 coding sequence is TGTGCCAGTAACCTCCGACAGTCAGATACGCAGTATTTT.

The CDR3 sequence: CATQSLTNYEQYF. DNA of the CDR3: TGTGCCACCCAAAGCTTAACGAACTACGAGCAGTACTTC. The chain joins TRBV5-4 to TRBJ2-7; D unclear. There are 13 residues in the CDR3. V was clipped by 9 bases and J by 3 bases, with 16 bases between them. CDR1 and CDR2 from the germline V gene are SGHNT and YYREEE (reference sequence).

This clone has more than one count but fewer than ten. The chain is built from TRBV18 and TRBJ2-1; TRBD2 aligns across 11 bases. After removal of 1 base from V and 4 bases from J, the junction contained 6 bases not matched to a gene. Germline values: CDR1 KGHSH, CDR2 LQKENI. The CDR3 length is 17 residues. CDR3 sequence: CASSPRLAGHIYNEQFF. The CDR3 DNA sequence: TGTGCCAGCTCACCACGACTAGCGGGGCACATTTACAATGAGCAGTTCTTC.

The J gene is TRBJ2-3, the V gene TRBV9; D is undetermined. The CDR3 spans 14 residues. Germline loops: CDR1 SGDLS, CDR2 YYNGEE. V dropped 1 base and J dropped 2 bases, with 8 bases sitting between them. The CDR3 here is CASSVLSDTDTQYF. In DNA form, the CDR3 reads TGTGCCAGCAGCGTACTTAGTGACACAGATACGCAGTATTTT.

V is TRBV6-5 and J is TRBJ1-2; D possibly corresponds to TRBD1 (5 bases). Germline V lookup: CDR1 MNHEY, CDR2 SVGAGI. CDR3 length: 13 amino acids. V dropped 5 bases and J dropped 7 bases, with 14 bases sitting between them. The CDR3 DNA reads TGTGCCAGCAGTCGGGACCGGGGGACTGGCTACACCTTC. Translation: CASSRDRGTGYTF.

The CDR3 region is CASSSGGLAGEGEYF. Written as DNA, the CDR3 is TGTGCCAGCAGCTCCGGGGGACTAGCGGGAGAGGGGGAGTATTTT. The chain uses TRBV11-3 and TRBJ2-3, with TRBD2 matching over 14 bases. Germline values: CDR1 SGHNT, CDR2 YENEEA. V dropped 4 bases and J dropped 13; count of bases not matched to a gene: 10. The CDR3 has 15 amino acids.

The CDR3 DNA follows: TGCGCCAGCAGCCCAACTGAATTGTACCAAGAGACCCAGTACTTC. As protein: CASSPTELYQETQYF. V and J are TRBV4-1 and TRBJ2-5, with no clear D. Trimming shortened V by 4 bases and J by 0 bases, and 12 bases separated the two germline ends. Germline lookup yields CDR1 MGHRA and CDR2 YSYEKL. This CDR3 region has 15 residues.

This clone has just one count. The chain joins TRBV6-4 to TRBJ2-2; 8 nucleotides align to TRBD1. This CDR3 region has 16 residues. Germline V gene lookup returns CDR1 MRHNA and CDR2 SNTAGT. The V segment lost 2 bases and the J segment 1 base; nucleotides outside the gene matches: 3. The CDR3: CASSDTDRGNTGELFF. The CDR3, as DNA: TGTGCCAGCAGTGACACTGACAGGGGGAACACCGGGGAGCTGTTTTTT.

V gene TRBV27 combines with J gene TRBJ1-1, with 8 nucleotides matching TRBD1. V lost 5 bases and J lost 5; bases outside the gene matches: 13. This CDR3 is 16 amino acids long. Germline V gene lookup returns CDR1 MNHEY and CDR2 SMNVEV (reference sequence). The CDR3 is CASSTVFRGLGTEAFF. The CDR3 DNA reads as TGTGCCAGCAGTACGGTCTTCAGGGGGCTCGGGACTGAAGCTTTCTTT.

The chain links TRBV29-1 to TRBJ2-2; 7 nucleotides match TRBD1. V lost 7 bases to trimming and J lost 4 bases; unmatched junction nucleotides: 3. The CDR3 contains 12 residues. From germline, CDR1 is SQVTM and CDR2 ANQGSEA. The DNA for the CDR3 is TGCAGCGCCGACAGGGCCACCGGGGAGCTGTTTTTT. It specifies CSADRATGELFF.

V gene TRBV27 combines with J gene TRBJ2-3, with TRBD1 identical over 7 bases. Per germline, CDR1 MNHEY and CDR2 SMNVEV (reference sequence). The CDR3 has 14 amino acids. V shed 6 bases and J 4 bases; nucleotides not matched to a gene: 7. The DNA of the CDR3 is TGTGCCAGCAGGCGACAGGGAGAGTCAGATACGCAGTATTTT. Protein sequence: CASRRQGESDTQYF.

This chain connects TRBV30 to TRBJ2-5; 8 bases line up with TRBD1. Matching the DNA end better, TRBJ2-7 makes the J call doubtful. Germline CDR1 and CDR2: GTSNPN and SVGIG (reference sequence). The CDR3 runs to 13 residues. CDR3 in DNA: TGTGCCTGGGGGACAGGAAGCTCCTACGAGCAGTACTTC. Amino acids: CAWGTGSSYEQYF.

This clone was counted a single time. The CDR3 spells CASSPLPKVLGSNNEQFF. The DNA for the CDR3 is TGTGCCAGCTCACCGCTTCCTAAGGTGCTAGGTTCGAACAATGAGCAGTTCTTC. The V gene is TRBV18, the J gene TRBJ2-1, with D unresolved. V lost 3 bases to trimming and J lost 5 bases, with 23 bases between them. Germline CDR1 reads KGHSH; CDR2 reads LQKENI. CDR3 length: 18 residues.

V is TRBV5-4 and J is TRBJ2-7; 10 positions agree with TRBD1. CDR3 length: 16 residues. Germline CDR1 reads SGHNT; CDR2 reads YYREEE (reference sequence). V shed 1 base, J shed 7 bases, and the junction held 11 bases outside the gene matches. CDR3 region: CASSLSVGTGAREQYF. As DNA, the CDR3 is TGTGCCAGCAGCTTGTCAGTCGGGACAGGGGCGAGAGAGCAGTACTTC.